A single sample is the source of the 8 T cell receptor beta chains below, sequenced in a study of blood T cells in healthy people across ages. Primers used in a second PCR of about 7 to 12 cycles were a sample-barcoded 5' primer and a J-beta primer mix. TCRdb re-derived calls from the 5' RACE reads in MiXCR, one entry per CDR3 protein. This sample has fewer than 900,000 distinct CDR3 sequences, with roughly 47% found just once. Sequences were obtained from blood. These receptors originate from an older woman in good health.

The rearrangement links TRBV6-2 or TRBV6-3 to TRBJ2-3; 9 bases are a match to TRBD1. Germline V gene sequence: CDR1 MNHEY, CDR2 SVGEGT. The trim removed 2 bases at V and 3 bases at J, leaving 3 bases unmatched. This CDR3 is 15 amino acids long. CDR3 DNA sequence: TGTGCCAGCAGTTACATGGACAGGGGAACAGATACGCAGTATTTT. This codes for CASSYMDRGTDTQYF.

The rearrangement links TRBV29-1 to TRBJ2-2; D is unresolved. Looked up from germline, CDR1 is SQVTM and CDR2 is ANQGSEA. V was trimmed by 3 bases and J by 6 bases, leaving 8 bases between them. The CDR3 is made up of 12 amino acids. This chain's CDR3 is CSVDTPAGELFF. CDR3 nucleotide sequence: TGCAGCGTTGACACCCCGGCCGGGGAGCTGTTTTTT.

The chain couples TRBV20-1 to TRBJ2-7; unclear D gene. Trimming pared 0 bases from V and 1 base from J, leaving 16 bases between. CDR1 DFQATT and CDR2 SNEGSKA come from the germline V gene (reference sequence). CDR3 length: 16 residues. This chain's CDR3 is CSAREGPGRLSYEQYF. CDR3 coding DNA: TGCAGTGCTAGAGAGGGCCCAGGCAGGCTATCCTACGAGCAGTACTTC.

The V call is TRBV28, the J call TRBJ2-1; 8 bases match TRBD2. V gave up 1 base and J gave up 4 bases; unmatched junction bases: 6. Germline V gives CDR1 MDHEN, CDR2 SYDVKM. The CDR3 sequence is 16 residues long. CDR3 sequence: CASSLSTGLVYNEQFF. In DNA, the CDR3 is TGTGCCAGCAGTTTATCAACGGGACTAGTATACAATGAGCAGTTCTTC.

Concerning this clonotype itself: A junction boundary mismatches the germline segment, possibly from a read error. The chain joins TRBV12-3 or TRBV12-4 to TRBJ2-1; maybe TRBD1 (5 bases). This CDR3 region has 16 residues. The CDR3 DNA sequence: TGTGCCTGCAGTTTAACAGGTGGCGTCCCCTACAATGAGCAGTTCTTC. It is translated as CACSLTGGVPYNEQFF.

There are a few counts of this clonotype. The CDR3 DNA reads as TGCAGTGCTAGTCGCCGGGTAACGTCAGATACGCAGTATTTT. Its translation: CSASRRVTSDTQYF. This chain links TRBV20-1 with TRBJ2-3, with D unclear. Deletions cut 3 bases from V and 4 bases from J, with 14 bases between. The germline gives CDR1 DFQATT, CDR2 SNEGSKA (reference sequence). This CDR3 is built from 14 residues.

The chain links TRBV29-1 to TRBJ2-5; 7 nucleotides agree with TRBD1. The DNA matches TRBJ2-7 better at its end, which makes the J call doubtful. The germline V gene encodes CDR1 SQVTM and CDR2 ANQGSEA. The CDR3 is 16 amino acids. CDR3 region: CSARNEGALNPYEQYF. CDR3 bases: TGCAGCGCCCGTAATGAGGGGGCTTTAAATCCCTACGAGCAGTACTTC.

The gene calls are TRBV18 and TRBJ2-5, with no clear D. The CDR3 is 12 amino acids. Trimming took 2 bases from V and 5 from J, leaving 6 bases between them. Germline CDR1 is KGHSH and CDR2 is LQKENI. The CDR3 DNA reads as TGTGCCAGCTCACCAATGATGGAGACCCAGTACTTC. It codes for CASSPMMETQYF. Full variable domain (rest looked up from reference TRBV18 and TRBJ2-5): NAGVMQNPRHLVRRRGQEARLRCSPMKGHSHVYWYRQLPEEGLKFMVYLQKENIIDESGMPKERFSAEFPKEGPSILRIQQVVRGDSAAYFCASSPMMETQYFGPGTRLLVL.